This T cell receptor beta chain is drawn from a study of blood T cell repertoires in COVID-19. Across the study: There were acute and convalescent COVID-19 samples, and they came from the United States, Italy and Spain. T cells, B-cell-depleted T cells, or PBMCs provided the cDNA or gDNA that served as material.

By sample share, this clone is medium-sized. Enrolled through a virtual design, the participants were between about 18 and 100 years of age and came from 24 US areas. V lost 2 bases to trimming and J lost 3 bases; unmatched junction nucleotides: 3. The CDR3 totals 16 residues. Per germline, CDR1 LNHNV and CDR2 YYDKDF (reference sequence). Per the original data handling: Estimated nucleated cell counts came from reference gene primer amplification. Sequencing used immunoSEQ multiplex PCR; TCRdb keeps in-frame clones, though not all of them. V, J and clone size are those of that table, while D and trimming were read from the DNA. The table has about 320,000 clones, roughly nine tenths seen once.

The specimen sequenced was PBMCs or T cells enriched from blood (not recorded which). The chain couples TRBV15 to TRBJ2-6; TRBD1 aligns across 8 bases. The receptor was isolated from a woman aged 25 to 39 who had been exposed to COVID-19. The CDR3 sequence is CATSRQGADGANVLTF. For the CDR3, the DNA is TGTGCCACCAGCAGACAGGGGGCTGATGGGGCCAACGTCCTGACTTTC.